The entry that follows covers one T cell receptor beta chain sequence. The antigen remains undetermined. This CDR3 contains 15 residues. CDR1 is SGHDT, CDR2 YYEEEE, per germline. V gave up 2 bases and J gave up 1 base, with 11 bases separating them. The source of the sample is a study of T-cell memory formation after mild COVID-19. On the study more broadly: TCR clustering was largely donor specific. Study-level findings and limits: Specificity for SARS-CoV-2 was not confirmed among the second-wave clones peaking on day 37. Some SARS-CoV-2-responding clones were already detected in memory before infection.

Constant-segment primers served in 5'RACE that generated TCR alpha and TCR beta cDNA libraries bearing sample barcodes and UMIs. Using its own MiXCR run on the 5' RACE reads, TCRdb lists one record per CDR3 protein. Of 190,000 or so distinct CDR3 sequences in the sample, about 20% are singletons; the top ten hold roughly 23%. The V gene is TRBV5-6, the J gene TRBJ2-3; maybe TRBD1 (6 bases). This TCR was recovered from an adult woman who had mild COVID-19 (a few samples of this study predate the infection). Cell type and time point are not known. Material: PBMCs or a T cell subset sorted from them (not recorded which). The CDR3 DNA follows: TGTGCCAGCAGCTTTGCCTACAGGGGCACAGATACGCAGTATTTT. It codes for CASSFAYRGTDTQYF.